This TCR beta chain was identified during a study of T cells after yellow fever vaccination. The V and J ends lost 7 bases and 6 bases respectively, with 14 bases between them. Looked up from germline, CDR1 is SGDLS and CDR2 is YYNGEE. This CDR3 region has 12 residues. TCRdb re-analysed the 5' RACE reads in MiXCR, keeping a single row per CDR3 protein. Seen here are around 600,000 distinct CDR3 sequences, approximately 13% observed once, and the top ten hold under 15%. The sample here was PBMCs, taken on the day of the yellow fever booster vaccination. The V and J genes are TRBV9 and TRBJ2-7; D is uncertain. The TCR sequence derives from a man in his thirties or forties who received the YFV17D yellow fever vaccine. For the CDR3, the DNA is TGTGCCAGCTCTAGGTCGCTGGGCGAGCAGTACTTC. Its translation is CASSRSLGEQYF.